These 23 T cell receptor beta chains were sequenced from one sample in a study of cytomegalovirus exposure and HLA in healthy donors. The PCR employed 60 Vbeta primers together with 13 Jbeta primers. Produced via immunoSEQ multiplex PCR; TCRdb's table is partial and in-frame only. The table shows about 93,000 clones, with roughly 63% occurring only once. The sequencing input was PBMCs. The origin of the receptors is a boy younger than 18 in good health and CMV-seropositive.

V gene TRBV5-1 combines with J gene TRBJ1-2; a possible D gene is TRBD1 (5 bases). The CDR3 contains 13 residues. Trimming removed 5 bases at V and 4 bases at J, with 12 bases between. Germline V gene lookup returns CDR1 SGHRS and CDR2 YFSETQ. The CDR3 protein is CASRSTGSYGYTF. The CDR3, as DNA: TGCGCCAGCAGGAGTACAGGTAGCTATGGCTACACCTTC.

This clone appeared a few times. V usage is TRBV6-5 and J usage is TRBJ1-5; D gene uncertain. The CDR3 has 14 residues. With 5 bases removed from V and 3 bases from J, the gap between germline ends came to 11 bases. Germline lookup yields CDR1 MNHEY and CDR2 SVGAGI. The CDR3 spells CASSLGRDNQPQHF. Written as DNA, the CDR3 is TGTGCCAGCAGTCTAGGTCGGGACAATCAGCCCCAGCATTTT.

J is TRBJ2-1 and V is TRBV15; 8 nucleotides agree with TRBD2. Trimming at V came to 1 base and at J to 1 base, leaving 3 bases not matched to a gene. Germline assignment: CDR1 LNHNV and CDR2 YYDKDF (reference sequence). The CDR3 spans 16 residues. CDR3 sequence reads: CATSRGGGSSYNEQFF. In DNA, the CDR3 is TGTGCCACCAGCAGAGGCGGGGGGTCGTCCTACAATGAGCAGTTCTTC. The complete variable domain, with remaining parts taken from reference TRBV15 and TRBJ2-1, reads DAMVIQNPRYQVTQFGKPVTLSCSQTLNHNVMYWYQQKSSQAPKLLFHYYDKDFNNEADTPDNFQSRRPNTSFCFLDIRSPGLGDTAMYLCATSRGGGSSYNEQFFGPGTRLTVL.

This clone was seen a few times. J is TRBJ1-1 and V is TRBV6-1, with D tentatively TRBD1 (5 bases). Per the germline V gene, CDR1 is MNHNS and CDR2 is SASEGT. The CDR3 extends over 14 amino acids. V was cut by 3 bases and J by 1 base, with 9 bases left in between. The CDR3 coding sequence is TGTGCCAGCAGTGAGGCAGGGCCGAACACTGAAGCTTTCTTT. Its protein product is CASSEAGPNTEAFF.

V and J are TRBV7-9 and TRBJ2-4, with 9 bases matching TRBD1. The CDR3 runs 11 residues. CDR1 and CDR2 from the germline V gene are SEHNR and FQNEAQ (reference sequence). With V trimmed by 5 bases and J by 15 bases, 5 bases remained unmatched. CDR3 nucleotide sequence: TGTGCCAGCAGCGGGACAGGGAATTCGTACTTC. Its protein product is CASSGTGNSYF.

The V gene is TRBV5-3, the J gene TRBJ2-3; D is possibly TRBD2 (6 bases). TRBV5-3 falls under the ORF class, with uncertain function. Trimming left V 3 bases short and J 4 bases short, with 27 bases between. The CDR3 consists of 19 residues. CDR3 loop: CARSWAGMGISGFADTQYF. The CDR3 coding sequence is TGTGCCAGAAGCTGGGCGGGGATGGGCATTTCAGGATTCGCAGATACGCAGTATTTT.

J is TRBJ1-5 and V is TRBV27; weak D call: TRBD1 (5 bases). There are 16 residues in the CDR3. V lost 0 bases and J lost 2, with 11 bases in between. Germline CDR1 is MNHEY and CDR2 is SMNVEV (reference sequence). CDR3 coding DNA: TGTGCCAGCAGTTTATCACTCAGGGCGGGCAATCAGCCCCAGCATTTT. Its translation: CASSLSLRAGNQPQHF.

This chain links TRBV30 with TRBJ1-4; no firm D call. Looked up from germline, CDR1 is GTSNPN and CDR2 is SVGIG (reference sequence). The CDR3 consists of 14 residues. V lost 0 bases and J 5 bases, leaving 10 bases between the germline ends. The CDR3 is CAWSVPVRNEKLFF. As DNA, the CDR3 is TGTGCCTGGAGTGTACCGGTCAGGAATGAAAAACTGTTTTTT.

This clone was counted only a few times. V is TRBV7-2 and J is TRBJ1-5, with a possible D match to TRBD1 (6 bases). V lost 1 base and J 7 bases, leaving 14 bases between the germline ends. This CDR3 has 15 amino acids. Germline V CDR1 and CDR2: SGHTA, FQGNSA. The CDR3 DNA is TGTGCCAGCAGCTTAGTTGGTGCCACAGGGCAGCCCCAGCATTTT. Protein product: CASSLVGATGQPQHF.

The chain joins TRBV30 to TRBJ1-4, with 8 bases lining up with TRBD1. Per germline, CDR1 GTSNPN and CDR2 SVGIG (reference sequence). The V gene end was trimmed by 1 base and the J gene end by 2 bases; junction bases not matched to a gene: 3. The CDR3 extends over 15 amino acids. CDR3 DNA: TGTGCCTGGAGTGGGACAGGGCGGACTAATGAAAAACTGTTTTTT. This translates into CAWSGTGRTNEKLFF.

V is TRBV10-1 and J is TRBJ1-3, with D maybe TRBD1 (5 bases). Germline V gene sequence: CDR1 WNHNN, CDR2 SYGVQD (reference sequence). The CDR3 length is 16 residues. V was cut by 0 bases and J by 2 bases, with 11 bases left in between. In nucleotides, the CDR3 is TGCGCCAGCAGTGAGTCTCCCCCAGGGACTGGAAACACCATATATTTT. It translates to CASSESPPGTGNTIYF.

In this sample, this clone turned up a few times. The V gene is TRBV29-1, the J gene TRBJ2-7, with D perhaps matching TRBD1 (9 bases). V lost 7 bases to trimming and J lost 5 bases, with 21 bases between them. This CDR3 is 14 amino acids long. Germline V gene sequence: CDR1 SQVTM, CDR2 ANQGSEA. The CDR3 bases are TGCAGCGCGGGAGGGGGGACAGGGACGGACGAGCAGTACTTC. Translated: CSAGGGTGTDEQYF.

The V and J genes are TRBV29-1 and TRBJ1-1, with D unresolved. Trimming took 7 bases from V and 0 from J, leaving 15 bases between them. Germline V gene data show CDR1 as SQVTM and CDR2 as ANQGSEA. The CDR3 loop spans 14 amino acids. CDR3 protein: CSASRGGVNTEAFF. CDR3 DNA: TGCAGCGCGTCGCGAGGCGGAGTGAACACTGAAGCTTTCTTT.

Written as DNA, the CDR3 is TGTGCCAGCTCACCAGAGACTAGATACGAGCAGTACTTC. This sequence encodes CASSPETRYEQYF. The V and J genes are TRBV18 and TRBJ2-7, with D possibly TRBD2 on 6 matching bases. The V end lost 2 bases, the J end lost 4 bases, and 9 bases lay between the germline ends. The CDR3 is made up of 13 amino acids. Germline CDR1 KGHSH, CDR2 LQKENI.

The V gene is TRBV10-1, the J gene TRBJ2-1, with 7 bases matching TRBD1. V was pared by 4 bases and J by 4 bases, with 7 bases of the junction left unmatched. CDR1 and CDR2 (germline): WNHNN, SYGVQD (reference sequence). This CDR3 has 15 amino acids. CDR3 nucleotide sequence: TGCGCCAGCAGTGGATCCCCGGGACAGTACAATGAGCAGTTCTTC. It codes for CASSGSPGQYNEQFF.

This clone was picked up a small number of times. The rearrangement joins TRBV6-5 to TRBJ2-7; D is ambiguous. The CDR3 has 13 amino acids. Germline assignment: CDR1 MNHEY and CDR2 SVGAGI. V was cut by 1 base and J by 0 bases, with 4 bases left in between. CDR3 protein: CASSYWSSYEQYF. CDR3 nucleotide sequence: TGTGCCAGCAGTTACTGGAGCTCCTACGAGCAGTACTTC.

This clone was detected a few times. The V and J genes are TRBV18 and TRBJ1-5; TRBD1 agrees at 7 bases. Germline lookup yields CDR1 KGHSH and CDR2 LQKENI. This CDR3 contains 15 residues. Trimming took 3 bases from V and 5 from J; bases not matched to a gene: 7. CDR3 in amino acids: CASSPWTGEDQPQHF. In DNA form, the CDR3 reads TGTGCCAGCTCACCGTGGACAGGTGAGGATCAGCCCCAGCATTTT.

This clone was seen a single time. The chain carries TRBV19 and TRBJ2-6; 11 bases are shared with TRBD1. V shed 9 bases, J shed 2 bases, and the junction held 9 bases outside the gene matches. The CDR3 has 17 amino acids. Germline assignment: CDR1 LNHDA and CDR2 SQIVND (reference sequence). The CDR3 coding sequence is TGTGCCAGCAGTGGGGACAGGGGGGTTACTGGGGCCAACGTCCTGACTTTC. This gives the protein CASSGDRGVTGANVLTF. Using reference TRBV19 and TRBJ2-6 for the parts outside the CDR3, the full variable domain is DGGITQSPKYLFRKEGQNVTLSCEQNLNHDAMYWYRQDPGQGLRLIYYSQIVNDFQKGDIAEGYSVSREKKESFPLTVTSAQKNPTAFYLCASSGDRGVTGANVLTFGAGSRLTVL.

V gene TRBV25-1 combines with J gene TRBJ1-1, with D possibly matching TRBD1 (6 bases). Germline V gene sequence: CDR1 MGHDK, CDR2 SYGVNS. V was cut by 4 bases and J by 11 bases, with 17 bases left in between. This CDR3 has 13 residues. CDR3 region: CASSAYQGNPAFF. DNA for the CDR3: TGTGCCAGCAGTGCCTACCAGGGGAATCCGGCTTTCTTT. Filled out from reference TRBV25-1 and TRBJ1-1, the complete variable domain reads EADIYQTPRYLVIGTGKKITLECSQTMGHDKMYWYQQDPGMELHLIHYSYGVNSTEKGDLSSESTVSRIRTEHFPLTLESARPSHTSQYLCASSAYQGNPAFFGQGTRLTVV.

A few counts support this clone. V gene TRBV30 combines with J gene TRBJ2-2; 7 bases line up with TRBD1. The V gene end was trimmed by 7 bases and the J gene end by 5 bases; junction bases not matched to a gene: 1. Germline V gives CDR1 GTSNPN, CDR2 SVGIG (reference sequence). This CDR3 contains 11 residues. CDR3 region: CAYRGTGELFF. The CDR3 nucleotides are TGTGCCTACAGGGGAACCGGGGAGCTGTTTTTT.

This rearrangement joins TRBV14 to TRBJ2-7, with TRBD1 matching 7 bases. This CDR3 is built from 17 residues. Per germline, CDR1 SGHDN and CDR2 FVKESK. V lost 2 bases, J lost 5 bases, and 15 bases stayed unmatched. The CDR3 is CASSQIPGRGHDDEQYF. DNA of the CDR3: TGTGCCAGCAGCCAAATCCCGGGAAGGGGGCATGACGACGAGCAGTACTTC.

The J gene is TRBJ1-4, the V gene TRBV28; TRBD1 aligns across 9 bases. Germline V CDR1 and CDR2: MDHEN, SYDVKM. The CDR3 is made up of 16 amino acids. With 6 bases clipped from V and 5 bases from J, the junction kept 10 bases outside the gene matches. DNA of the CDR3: TGTGCCAGCAGCGAATCCGGGACAGGGTCGAATGAAAAACTGTTTTTT. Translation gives CASSESGTGSNEKLFF.

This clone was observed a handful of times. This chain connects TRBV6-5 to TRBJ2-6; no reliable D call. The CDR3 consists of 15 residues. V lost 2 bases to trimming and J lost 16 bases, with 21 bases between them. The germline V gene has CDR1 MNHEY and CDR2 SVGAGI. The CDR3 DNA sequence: TGTGCCAGCAGTTACCCCAAATTGTCCCAAGCCCCTCTGACTTTC. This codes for CASSYPKLSQAPLTF.